This paragraph reports one TCR beta chain. This entry comes from a study of blood T cell repertoires in COVID-19. Original processing methods: By means of reference gene primer amplification, nucleated cell counts were estimated. The protocol was immunoSEQ multiplex PCR, while the TCRdb copy is restricted to in-frame clones and leaves out a portion. V and J calls and clone size are as listed in that table; D and trimming were resolved from the DNA. In the table there are approximately 190,000 clones, approximately 86% of which are singletons. Each participant's cohort was designated according to participant-reported clinical history. The sequence was obtained from a woman aged 60-75 years with acute COVID-19. Source material: PBMCs or T cells enriched from blood (not recorded which).

CDR3 residues: CASSPRGFASTDTQYF. Here the CDR3 DNA reads TGTGCCAGCAGCCCCCGGGGTTTTGCTAGCACAGATACGCAGTATTTT. This rearrangement joins TRBV5-4 to TRBJ2-3; possible D gene TRBD2, 5 bases. CDR1 and CDR2 from the germline V gene are SGHNT and YYREEE (reference sequence). This CDR3 region has 16 residues. Trimming shortened V by 4 bases and J by 0 bases, and 15 bases separated the two germline ends.